This is a list of T cell receptor beta chains from one sample in a study of CD8+CD57+ T cells in acquired aplastic anemia. TCRdb re-called the reads through MiXCR, storing one row per CDR3 protein. The sample lists about 180,000 distinct CDR3 sequences, less than 50% occurring once. The sequencing input was sorted CD4+, CD8+, or CD8+CD57+ T cells (not recorded which) from PBMCs. All receptors come from a human donor with aplastic anemia. Each CDR3 is given with its conserved first and last residue. The D gene is left open where the match is weak. Clone size appears in some rows only: once, few, many, or a class for an expanded clone.

cdr3_nt cdr3_aa clone_size d_call j_call v_call
TGTGCCACCAGCAGGCAATGGACTAGCGGGAGTAATGAGCAGTTCTTC CATSRQWTSGSNEQFF - TRBD2 TRBJ2-1 TRBV15
TGTGCCACCAGTGATGGCAGGGTGGTATCTACTGAAGCTTTCTTT CATSDGRVVSTEAFF - - TRBJ1-1 TRBV24-1
TGTGCCAGCAGCCTGGGATATAGGTCCAATCAGCCCCAGCATTTT CASSLGYRSNQPQHF - - TRBJ1-5 TRBV7-9
TGCGCCAGCAGCCCCCAGGGGGGGCCAAGGGAGACCCAGTACTTC CASSPQGGPRETQYF few - TRBJ2-5 TRBV5-1
TGCAGCGTTGAAGACCCCTGGACAGGGGATAGCAATCAGCCCCAGCATTTT CSVEDPWTGDSNQPQHF many TRBD1 TRBJ1-5 TRBV29-1
TGTGCCAGCAGTTACTCGTGGACAGGGGGCTCCGAGCAGTACTTC CASSYSWTGGSEQYF many TRBD1 TRBJ2-7 TRBV6-5
TGCAGTGCTACCGAAGGCACAGCGAACACTGAAGCTTTCTTT CSATEGTANTEAFF - - TRBJ1-1 TRBV20-1
TGTGCCAGCAGTGAAGGGAACAGGGCTGGCTACACCTTC CASSEGNRAGYTF - - TRBJ1-2 TRBV2
TGTGCCAGCAGCCGTTGGGACAGGGGGCAAGGCGGCACTGAAGCTTTCTTT CASSRWDRGQGGTEAFF - TRBD1 TRBJ1-1 TRBV11-2
TGTGCCAGCAGTTTGTCGGGACACCCCTACGAGCAGTACTTC CASSLSGHPYEQYF many - TRBJ2-7 TRBV12-3/TRBV12-4
TGCGCCAGCCGCATGATAGGGAGGAGGGGAGAGACCCAGTACTTC CASRMIGRRGETQYF - - TRBJ2-5 TRBV4-1
TGCAGTGCTCCCCACCTTAGCGGGGCGAGCTCCTACGAGCAGTACTTC CSAPHLSGASSYEQYF - TRBD2 TRBJ2-7 TRBV20-1
TGTGCCAGCAGTGCAAAGGGGAACAATCAGCCCCAGCATTTT CASSAKGNNQPQHF many - TRBJ1-5 TRBV6-1
TGTGCCAGCATCCCGGGGATCGGTTGGACTGAAGCTTTCTTT CASIPGIGWTEAFF many - TRBJ1-1 TRBV12-3/TRBV12-4
TGTGCCAGCAGCCAAGAAGCTCTCGCCGGGAAAGAGACCCAGTACTTC CASSQEALAGKETQYF - - TRBJ2-5 TRBV4-2
TGCGCCAGCAGCTTGCGGCTTGAGCAGTTCTTC CASSLRLEQFF many - TRBJ2-1 TRBV5-1
TGTGCCAGTAGTATTCAGGACACGAAGCAGCCCCAGCATTTT CASSIQDTKQPQHF many - TRBJ1-5 TRBV19
TGTGCCAGCAGCTTAGGAGGAGACGCTTTCTTT CASSLGGDAFF once - TRBJ1-1 TRBV7-9
TGTGCCAGCAGTTCCATAGTTAGCAATCAGCCCCAGCATTTT CASSSIVSNQPQHF many - TRBJ1-5 TRBV12-3/TRBV12-4
TGCGCCAGCAGCGACGGCGGGGGAACAGATACGCAGTATTTT CASSDGGGTDTQYF - TRBD2 TRBJ2-3 TRBV5-1
TGTGCCAGCACCCCGGGAAATACGTATACGGGCCAAGAGACCCAGTACTTC CASTPGNTYTGQETQYF - - TRBJ2-5 TRBV25-1
TGCAGTGCTCCAGTGACAGGGGAAAACATTCAGTACTTC CSAPVTGENIQYF many TRBD1 TRBJ2-4 TRBV20-1
TGCAGCGTTGCTTTGGGGGCGAACACTGAAGCTTTCTTT CSVALGANTEAFF - - TRBJ1-1 TRBV29-1
TGTGCCAGCAGGCCTACAGGGGGCTCGGGGTATGGCTACACCTTC CASRPTGGSGYGYTF few TRBD1 TRBJ1-2 TRBV2
TGTGCCAGCAGCGACGAAACTTTCTATGGCTACACCTTC CASSDETFYGYTF - - TRBJ1-2 TRBV2
TGTGCCAGCAGCGGGGATAGCGGGGGCTCCTACGAGCAGTACTTC CASSGDSGGSYEQYF - TRBD2 TRBJ2-7 TRBV9
TGTGCCACCAGCCGTGGACCTAGGACAGGGAATCAGCCCCAGCATTTT CATSRGPRTGNQPQHF - TRBD1 TRBJ1-5 TRBV15
TGTGCCAGCAGCACACAGGGTCATGGCTATGGCTACACCTTC CASSTQGHGYGYTF - - TRBJ1-2 TRBV13
TGTGCCAGCAGTCGTGTGACAGGGGTAAAACAGCCCCAGCATTTT CASSRVTGVKQPQHF many TRBD1 TRBJ1-5 TRBV2